Listed below are T cell receptor beta chains from one sample, sequenced in a study of technical replicates of blood from a handful of donors. Sequencing was performed with immunoSEQ multiplex PCR; in TCRdb, only in-frame clones are kept and a portion is missing. Seen here are fewer than 85,000 clones, 90% to 95% observed once, and the top ten hold 4% to 5%. Sequencing input: PBMCs. All receptors come from a human donor in good health. Some clones in this sample may be carry-over from other donors' samples. The CDR3 runs from the conserved cysteine through the conserved F or W. The D gene is left open where the match is weak. Expanded clones are given a class, and other clones once, few, many or no size at all.

.	14	TRBD1	TRBV10-3	TRBJ1-1	CAISGQGGHTEAFF	TGTGCCATCAGCGGACAGGGTGGACACACTGAAGCTTTCTTT
.	17	TRBD1	TRBV7-2	TRBJ1-6	CASSLGERTGPYSPLHF	TGTGCCAGCAGCTTAGGTGAGCGGACAGGACCCTACTCACCCCTCCACTTT
.	14	TRBD2	TRBV27	TRBJ2-3	CASSWTSPTDTQYF	TGTGCCAGCAGCTGGACTAGCCCCACAGATACGCAGTATTTT
once	13	TRBD2	TRBV7-2	TRBJ2-4	CASSFGLVGIQYF	TGTGCCAGCAGCTTCGGACTAGTCGGCATTCAGTACTTC
.	15	.	TRBV7-7	TRBJ2-1	CASSPRVTTGNEQFF	TGTGCCAGCAGCCCACGGGTCACTACGGGCAATGAGCAGTTCTTC
once	17	.	TRBV4-2	TRBJ2-2	CASSQDSYTGSAGELFF	TGTGCCAGCAGCCAAGACTCATATACGGGGAGCGCCGGGGAGCTGTTTTTT
.	13	.	TRBV6-5	TRBJ1-2	CASRDGTNYGYTF	TGTGCCAGCAGGGACGGGACTAACTATGGCTACACCTTC
.	13	TRBD1	TRBV23-1	TRBJ2-7	CASSRDRSYEQYF	TGCGCCAGCAGTCGGGACAGATCCTACGAGCAGTACTTC
.	12	.	TRBV18	TRBJ1-1	CASSPGEAEAFF	TGTGCCAGCTCACCAGGCGAGGCAGAAGCTTTCTTT
.	15	TRBD2	TRBV2	TRBJ2-7	CASMVEGLAEFKQYF	TGTGCCAGCATGGTCGAGGGACTAGCGGAATTCAAGCAGTACTTC
.	16	.	TRBV18	TRBJ1-2	CASSPSQGMLNYGYTF	TGTGCCAGCTCACCTTCCCAGGGGATGTTGAACTATGGCTACACCTTC
.	13	.	TRBV4-1	TRBJ2-2	CASRPQATGELFF	TGCGCCAGCAGGCCCCAGGCCACCGGGGAGCTGTTTTTT
once	13	.	TRBV7-2	TRBJ2-1	CASSSGLCNEQFF	TGTGCCAGCAGTTCCGGACTCTGCAATGAGCAGTTCTTC
few	14	TRBD1	TRBV7-2	TRBJ1-2	CASSLGGQGHGYTF	TGTGCCAGCAGCTTAGGCGGACAGGGCCATGGCTACACCTTC
.	18	TRBD2	TRBV5-8	TRBJ2-5	CASSAGLAGGFSQETQYF	TGTGCCAGCAGCGCGGGACTAGCGGGGGGGTTCTCCCAAGAGACCCAGTACTTC
.	16	TRBD1	TRBV4-3	TRBJ2-3	CASSQVWDRVTDTQYF	TGCGCCAGCAGCCAAGTGTGGGACAGGGTCACAGATACGCAGTATTTT
.	17	.	TRBV15	TRBJ1-2	CATSRDFGRGSNYGYTF	TGTGCCACCAGCAGAGATTTCGGGAGGGGGTCTAACTATGGCTACACCTTC
.	16	.	TRBV6-1	TRBJ1-6	CASSEAASSYNSPLHF	TGTGCCAGCAGTGAGGCAGCTAGCTCCTATAATTCACCCCTCCACTTT
.	14	.	TRBV27	TRBJ1-2	CASGLTGTSYGYTF	TGTGCCAGCGGACTAACCGGGACCTCCTATGGCTACACCTTC
.	14	TRBD2	TRBV29-1	TRBJ2-5	CSVERAGGRETQYF	TGCAGCGTTGAGAGGGCAGGCGGGAGAGAGACCCAGTACTTC
.	16	TRBD1	TRBV7-9	TRBJ1-6	CASSGGDSLGNSPLHF	TGTGCCAGCAGCGGTGGGGACAGCCTCGGGAATTCACCCCTCCACTTT
.	16	.	TRBV30	TRBJ2-5	CAWSGTERVPRETQYF	TGTGCCTGGAGTGGGACTGAGCGGGTGCCCCGAGAGACCCAGTACTTC
few	14	.	TRBV7-2	TRBJ1-1	CASSLGQATTEAFF	TGTGCCAGCAGCTTAGGACAGGCGACGACTGAAGCTTTCTTT
.	12	.	TRBV2	TRBJ1-2	CASSARVWGYTF	TGTGCCAGCAGTGCGAGGGTCTGGGGCTACACCTTC
.	16	.	TRBV4-3	TRBJ1-4	CASSHVTGSGSEKLFF	TGCGCCAGCAGCCATGTAACAGGGAGTGGTAGTGAAAAACTGTTTTTT
.	16	.	TRBV21-1	TRBJ2-1	CASSRDAAVSYNEQFF	TGTGCCAGCAGCAGAGACGCGGCGGTCTCCTACAATGAGCAGTTCTTC
.	16	TRBD2	TRBV9	TRBJ2-3	CASSPRLAGGADTQYF	TGTGCCAGCAGCCCAAGACTAGCGGGGGGGGCAGATACGCAGTATTTT
.	14	TRBD1	TRBV7-3	TRBJ1-2	CASSPGTGADGYTF	TGTGCCAGCAGCCCCGGGACAGGGGCGGATGGCTACACCTTC
medium-sized	14	.	TRBV7-9	TRBJ2-2	CASSFSGFTGELFF	TGTGCCAGCAGCTTTTCGGGGTTTACCGGGGAGCTGTTTTTT
.	16	TRBD2	TRBV28	TRBJ2-1	CASSLGALAGNNEQFF	TGTGCCAGCAGTTTAGGGGCACTAGCGGGGAACAATGAGCAGTTCTTC